The clone carrying this T cell receptor beta chain was counted between two and nine times. Its antigen is undetermined. Researchers tagged individual cDNA molecules with unique molecular identifiers. TCRdb passed the 5' RACE reads through MiXCR, listing each CDR3 protein once. This sample has tens of thousands of distinct CDR3 sequences, with roughly 12% found just once. Trimming took 6 bases from V and 6 from J, leaving 12 bases between them. This CDR3 has 12 residues. The germline V gene encodes CDR1 SQVTM and CDR2 ANQGSEA. This sample stems from a study of early T cells in non-severe SARS-CoV-2 infection. Whole-study findings and limits: A preference for anti-spike CD8 responses marked VDJdb matching, which missed private and CD4 specificities.

The chain joins TRBV29-1 to TRBJ2-1, with D maybe TRBD1 (6 bases). This TCR derives from an adult who was a healthcare worker with PCR-confirmed SARS-CoV-2 infection or an uninfected control (not recorded which). Sequencing was carried out using whole blood. CDR3 nucleotides: TGCAGCGTCGACAGGCCGGGCAATGAGCAGTTCTTC. This encodes CSVDRPGNEQFF.